This TCR beta chain was captured by sequencing in a study of blood T cell repertoires in COVID-19. Germline values: CDR1 SGHNT, CDR2 YYREEE (reference sequence). V gave up 1 base and J gave up 2 bases; unmatched junction bases: 5. The CDR3 runs 15 residues. Measured with immunoSEQ multiplex PCR; TCRdb has only the in-frame clones, and not every one. The table lists around 400,000 clones, 87% of them singletons. Enrolment of Seattle patients took place during active infection, and they were followed longitudinally. The sequenced sample consisted of peripheral blood. The rearrangement links TRBV5-4 to TRBJ2-5, with 7 bases lining up with TRBD1. This receptor was identified in a woman in her fifties or sixties with COVID-19, enrolled during active disease. DNA for the CDR3: TGTGCCAGCAGCTTGAGCCCGACAGGGCAAGAGACCCAGTACTTC. This gives the protein CASSLSPTGQETQYF.